This paragraph reports one T cell receptor (beta chain). Germline lookup yields CDR1 KGHSH and CDR2 LQKENI. The V and J ends lost 2 bases and 5 bases respectively, with 16 bases between them. The CDR3 is 16 amino acids. This sample is part of a study of cytomegalovirus exposure and HLA in healthy donors. Data came from immunoSEQ multiplex PCR; TCRdb stores just in-frame clones and leaves some out. The sample holds some 170,000 clones, around nine tenths seen once. From the 120-subject validation cohort, which was separate from the approximately 700-subject first cohort, the donors were drawn. Sequenced: PBMCs. This receptor was identified in a woman under 40 in good health and CMV-seronegative. The chain has TRBV18 and TRBJ2-1; maybe TRBD2 (5 bases). The CDR3 region has the DNA TGTGCCAGCTCACCAGCTCCCTGGACTCTGAACAATGAGCAGTTCTTC. This codes for CASSPAPWTLNNEQFF.